This T cell receptor beta chain was observed in a study of beta chain features in type 1 diabetes. Study observations and caveats: There was no resolution here of whether HLA type influences TCRB rearrangement. A greater similarity of naive, central memory and Treg TCRB repertoires was seen among patients than among healthy donors. In all four CD4+ subsets, TCRB CDR3 length was significantly, moderately reduced in type 1 diabetes.

All of the isolated RNA was reverse transcribed, so expressed TCRB transcripts were sequenced. Using immunoSEQ multiplex PCR, the repertoire was profiled, and TCRdb retains in-frame clones only, with some absent. The sample has around 310,000 clones, 13% seen once. The germline CDR1 and CDR2 sequences are SGHAT and FQNNGV. Trimming removed 2 bases from V and 3 bases from J, with 12 bases in between. CDR3 length equals 15 residues. This clone was recorded a few times. Antigen specificity is unknown. Other DNA sequences from this sample encode an identical CDR3 as well. CD45RO/CCR7/CD25/CD127/CD95/CD27 sorting isolated CD4+ naive, central memory, regulatory and stem cell-like memory cells. Sorted populations all exceeded 95% purity.

This receptor was taken from a woman under 30 with type 1 diabetes. Sequenced: naive CD4+ T cells from blood. The gene calls are TRBV11-2 and TRBJ2-3; D possibly corresponds to TRBD2 (5 bases). CDR3 in amino acids: CASSLLAGGTDTQYF. The CDR3 bases are TGTGCCAGCAGCTTACTTGCCGGAGGAACAGATACGCAGTATTTT.